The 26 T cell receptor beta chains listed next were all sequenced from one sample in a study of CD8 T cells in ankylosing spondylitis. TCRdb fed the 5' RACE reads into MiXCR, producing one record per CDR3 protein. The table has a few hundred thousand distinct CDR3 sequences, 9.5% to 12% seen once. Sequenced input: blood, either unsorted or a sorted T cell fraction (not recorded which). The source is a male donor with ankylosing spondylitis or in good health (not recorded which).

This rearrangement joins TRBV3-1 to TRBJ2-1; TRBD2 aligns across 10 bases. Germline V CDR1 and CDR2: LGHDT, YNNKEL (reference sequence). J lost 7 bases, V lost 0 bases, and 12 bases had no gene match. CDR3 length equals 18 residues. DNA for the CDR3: TGTGCCAGCAGCCAAGAGCTGGGGTACCTAGCGGGAGTGAATGAGCAGTTCTTC. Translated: CASSQELGYLAGVNEQFF.

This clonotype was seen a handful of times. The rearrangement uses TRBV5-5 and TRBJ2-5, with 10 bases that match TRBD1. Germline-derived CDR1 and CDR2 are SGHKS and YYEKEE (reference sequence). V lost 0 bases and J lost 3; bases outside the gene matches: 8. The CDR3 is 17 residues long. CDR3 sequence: CASSLGSGTGVKETQYF. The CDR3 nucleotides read TGTGCCAGCAGCTTGGGTTCTGGGACAGGGGTGAAAGAGACCCAGTACTTC.

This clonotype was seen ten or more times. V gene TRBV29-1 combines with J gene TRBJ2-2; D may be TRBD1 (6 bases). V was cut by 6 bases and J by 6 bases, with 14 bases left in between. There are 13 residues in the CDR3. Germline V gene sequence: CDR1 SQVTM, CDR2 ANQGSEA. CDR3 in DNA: TGCAGCGTAGACCTTAAGGGGGCCGGGGAGCTGTTTTTT. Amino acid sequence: CSVDLKGAGELFF.

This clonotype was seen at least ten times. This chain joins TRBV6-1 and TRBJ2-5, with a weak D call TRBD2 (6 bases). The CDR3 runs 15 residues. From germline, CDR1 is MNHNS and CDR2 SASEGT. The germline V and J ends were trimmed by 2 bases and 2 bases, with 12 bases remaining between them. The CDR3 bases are TGTGCCAGCAGTGAATTGTCGGGGGATCAAGAGACCCAGTACTTC. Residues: CASSELSGDQETQYF.

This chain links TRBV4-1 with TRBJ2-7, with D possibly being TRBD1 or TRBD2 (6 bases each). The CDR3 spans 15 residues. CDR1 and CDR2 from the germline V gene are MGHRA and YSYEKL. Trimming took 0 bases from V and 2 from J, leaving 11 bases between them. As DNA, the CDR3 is TGCGCCAGCAGCCAAGATCCAAGGGGGGCCTACGAGCAGTACTTC. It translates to CASSQDPRGAYEQYF.

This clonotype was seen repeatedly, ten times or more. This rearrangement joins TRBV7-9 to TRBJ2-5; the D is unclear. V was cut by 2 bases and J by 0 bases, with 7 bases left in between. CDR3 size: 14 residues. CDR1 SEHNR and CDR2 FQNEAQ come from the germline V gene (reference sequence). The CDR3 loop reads CASSLSGYQETQYF. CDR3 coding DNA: TGTGCCAGCAGCTTATCCGGCTACCAAGAGACCCAGTACTTC.

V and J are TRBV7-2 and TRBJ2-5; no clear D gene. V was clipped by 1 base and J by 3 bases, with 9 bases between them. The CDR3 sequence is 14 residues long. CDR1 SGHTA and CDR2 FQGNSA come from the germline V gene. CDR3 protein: CASSLGTLKETQYF. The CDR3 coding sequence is TGTGCCAGCAGCTTAGGGACCTTGAAAGAGACCCAGTACTTC.

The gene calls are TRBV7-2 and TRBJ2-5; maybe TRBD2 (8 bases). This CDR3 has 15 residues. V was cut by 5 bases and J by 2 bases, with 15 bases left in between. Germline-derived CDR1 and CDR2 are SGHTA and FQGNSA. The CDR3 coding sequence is TGTGCCAGCAGCCGCGGGGGGACAGCTCAAGAGACCCAGTACTTC. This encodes CASSRGGTAQETQYF.

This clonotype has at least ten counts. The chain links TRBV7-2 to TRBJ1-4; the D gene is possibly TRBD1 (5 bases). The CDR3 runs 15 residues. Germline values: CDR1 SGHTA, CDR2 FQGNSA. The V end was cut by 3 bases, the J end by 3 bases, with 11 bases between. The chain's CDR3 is CASSFGRVANEKLFF. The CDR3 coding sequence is TGTGCCAGCAGCTTCGGCAGGGTAGCTAATGAAAAACTGTTTTTT.

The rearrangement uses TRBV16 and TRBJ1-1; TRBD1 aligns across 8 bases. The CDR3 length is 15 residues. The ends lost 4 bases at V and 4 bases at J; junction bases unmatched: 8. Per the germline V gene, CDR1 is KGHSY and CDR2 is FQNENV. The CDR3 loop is CASSPETGAGTEAFF. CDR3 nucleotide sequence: TGTGCCAGCAGCCCTGAGACAGGGGCGGGCACTGAAGCTTTCTTT.

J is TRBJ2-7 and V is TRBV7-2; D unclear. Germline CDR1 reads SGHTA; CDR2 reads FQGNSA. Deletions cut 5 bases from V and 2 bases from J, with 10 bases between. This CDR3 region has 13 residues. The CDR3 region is CASSPYLAYEQYF. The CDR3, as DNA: TGTGCCAGCAGCCCGTATCTCGCCTACGAGCAGTACTTC.

The CDR3 sequence: CVLPQGDYGYTF. CDR3 sequence (DNA): TGTGTCTTACCCCAGGGAGACTATGGCTACACCTTC. The chain couples TRBV4-2 to TRBJ1-2, with D maybe TRBD1 (5 bases). The germline gives CDR1 LGHNA, CDR2 YNFKEQ. The CDR3 is 12 residues long.

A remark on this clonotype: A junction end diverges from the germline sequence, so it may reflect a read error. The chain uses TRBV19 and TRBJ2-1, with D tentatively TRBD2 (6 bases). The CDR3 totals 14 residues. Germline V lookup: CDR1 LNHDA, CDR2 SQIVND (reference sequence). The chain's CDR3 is CASSLEGLSVKQFF. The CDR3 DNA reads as TGTGCCAGTAGTTTAGAGGGACTTTCTGTGAAGCAGTTCTTC.

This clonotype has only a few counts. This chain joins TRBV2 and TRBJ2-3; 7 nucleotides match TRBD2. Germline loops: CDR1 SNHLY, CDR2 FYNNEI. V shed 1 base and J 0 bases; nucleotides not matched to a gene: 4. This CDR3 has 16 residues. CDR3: CASSEVDGRSTDTQYF. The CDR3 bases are TGTGCCAGCAGTGAAGTGGACGGGAGGAGCACAGATACGCAGTATTTT.

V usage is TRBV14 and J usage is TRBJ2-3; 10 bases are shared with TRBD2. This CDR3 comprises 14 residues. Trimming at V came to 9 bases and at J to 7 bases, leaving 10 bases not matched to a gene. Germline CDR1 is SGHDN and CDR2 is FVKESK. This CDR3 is CASQRTSGANTQYF. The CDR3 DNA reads TGTGCCAGTCAACGGACTAGCGGAGCCAATACGCAGTATTTT.

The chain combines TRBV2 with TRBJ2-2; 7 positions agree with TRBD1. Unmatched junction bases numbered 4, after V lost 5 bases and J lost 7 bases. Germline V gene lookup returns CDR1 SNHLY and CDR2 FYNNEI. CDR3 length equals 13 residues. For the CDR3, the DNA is TGTGCCAGCAGTTTGACAGGGCACGGGGAGCTGTTTTTT. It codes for CASSLTGHGELFF. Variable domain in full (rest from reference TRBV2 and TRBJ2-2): EPEVTQTPSHQVTQMGQEVILRCVPISNHLYFYWYRQILGQKVEFLVSFYNNEISEKSEIFDDQFSVERPDGSNFTLKIRSTKLEDSAMYFCASSLTGHGELFFGEGSRLTVL.

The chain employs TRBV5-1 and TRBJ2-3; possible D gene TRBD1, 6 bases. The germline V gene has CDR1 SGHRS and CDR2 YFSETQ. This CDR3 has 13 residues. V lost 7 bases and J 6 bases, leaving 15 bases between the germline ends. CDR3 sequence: CASSRAGVDTQYF. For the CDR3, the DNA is TGCGCCAGCTCCAGGGCAGGGGTGGATACGCAGTATTTT.

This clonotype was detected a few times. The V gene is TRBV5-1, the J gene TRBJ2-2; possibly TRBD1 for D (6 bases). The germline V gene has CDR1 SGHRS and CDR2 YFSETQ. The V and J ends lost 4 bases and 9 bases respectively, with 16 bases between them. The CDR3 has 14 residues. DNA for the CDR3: TGCGCCAGCAGCGAACAGGGTAGTTTCCGGGAGCTGTTTTTT. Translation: CASSEQGSFRELFF.

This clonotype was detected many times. CDR3 nucleotides: TGTGCCAGCAGCCTGCAGGGGGCTGCTGAAGCTTTCTTT. Its translation is CASSLQGAAEAFF. The chain carries TRBV11-2 and TRBJ1-1, with 8 nucleotides matching TRBD1. CDR3 length equals 13 residues. The trim removed 5 bases at V and 6 bases at J, leaving 5 bases unmatched. Germline CDR1 reads SGHAT; CDR2 reads FQNNGV.

The CDR3 DNA reads TGCGCCAGCAGTGAGTCGGGGGACAGATCTGGAAACACCATATATTTT. Amino acid sequence: CASSESGDRSGNTIYF. The chain is built from TRBV10-2 and TRBJ1-3; 7 nucleotides agree with TRBD1. This CDR3 spans 16 amino acids. The germline CDR1 and CDR2 sequences are WSHSY and SAAADI. V lost 0 bases and J lost 1; bases outside the gene matches: 3.

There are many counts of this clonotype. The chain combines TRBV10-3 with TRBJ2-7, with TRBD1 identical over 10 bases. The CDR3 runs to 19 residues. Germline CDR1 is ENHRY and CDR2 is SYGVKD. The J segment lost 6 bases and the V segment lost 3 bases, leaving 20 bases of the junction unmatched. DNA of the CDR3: TGTGCCATCAGTGACACGGGGGCCACACGGGGACAGGGGTATAGCGAGCAGTACTTC. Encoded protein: CAISDTGATRGQGYSEQYF.

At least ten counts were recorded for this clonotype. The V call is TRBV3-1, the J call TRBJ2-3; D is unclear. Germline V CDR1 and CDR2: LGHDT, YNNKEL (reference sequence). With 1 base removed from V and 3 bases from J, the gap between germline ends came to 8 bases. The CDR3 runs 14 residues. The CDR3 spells CASSQVHLTDTQYF. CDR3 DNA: TGTGCCAGCAGCCAAGTCCACCTAACAGATACGCAGTATTTT.

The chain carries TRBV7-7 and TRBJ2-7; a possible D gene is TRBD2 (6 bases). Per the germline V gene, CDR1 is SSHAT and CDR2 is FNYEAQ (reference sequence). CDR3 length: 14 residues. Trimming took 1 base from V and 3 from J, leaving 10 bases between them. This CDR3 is CASSLGVADYEQYF. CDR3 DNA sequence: TGTGCCAGCAGCTTAGGCGTAGCGGACTACGAGCAGTACTTC.

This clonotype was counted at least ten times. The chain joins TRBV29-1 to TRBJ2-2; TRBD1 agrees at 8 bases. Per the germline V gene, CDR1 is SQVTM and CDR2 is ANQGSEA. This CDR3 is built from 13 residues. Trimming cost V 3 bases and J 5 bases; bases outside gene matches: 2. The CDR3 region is CSVERQGTGELFF. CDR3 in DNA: TGCAGCGTTGAGAGACAGGGGACCGGGGAGCTGTTTTTT.

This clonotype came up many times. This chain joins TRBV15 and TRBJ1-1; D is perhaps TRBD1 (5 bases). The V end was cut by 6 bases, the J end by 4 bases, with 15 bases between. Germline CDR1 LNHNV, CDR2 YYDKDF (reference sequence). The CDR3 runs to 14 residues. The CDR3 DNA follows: TGTGCCACCAGGATCCAGGGCGGTGGCACTGAAGCTTTCTTT. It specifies CATRIQGGGTEAFF.

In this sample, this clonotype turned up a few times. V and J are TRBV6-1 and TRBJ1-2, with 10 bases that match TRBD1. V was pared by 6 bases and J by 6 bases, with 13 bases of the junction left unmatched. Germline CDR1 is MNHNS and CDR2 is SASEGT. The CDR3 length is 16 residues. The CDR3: CASRIWGSGTGDGYTF. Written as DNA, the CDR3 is TGTGCCAGCAGGATATGGGGTTCCGGGACAGGGGATGGCTACACCTTC.